Following are 21 T cell receptor beta chains from one sample sequenced in a study of blood T cell repertoires in COVID-19. The protocol was immunoSEQ multiplex PCR, while the TCRdb copy is restricted to in-frame clones and leaves out a portion. The data contain about 90,000 clones, 55% to 75% of them seen just once; the ten biggest clones take up approximately 14%. Sample: peripheral blood. These receptors came from a woman aged 80 or over with acute or convalescent COVID-19.

The V gene is TRBV28, the J gene TRBJ2-7; TRBD2 aligns across 7 bases. The CDR3 spans 15 residues. The germline V gene encodes CDR1 MDHEN and CDR2 SYDVKM. The V and J ends lost 5 bases and 7 bases, in that order; junction bases with no gene match: 14. The CDR3 is CASSPPAGEHSEQYF. CDR3 DNA: TGTGCCAGCAGTCCCCCGGCGGGGGAACATTCGGAGCAGTACTTC.

This clone has more than one count but fewer than ten. V and J are TRBV7-2 and TRBJ2-2; 7 nucleotides align to TRBD1. V shed 3 bases and J 5 bases; nucleotides not matched to a gene: 6. The CDR3 is 15 residues long. Germline assignment: CDR1 SGHTA and CDR2 FQGNSA. CDR3 protein: CASSFFAGGTGELFF. CDR3 in DNA: TGTGCCAGCAGCTTCTTCGCAGGGGGTACCGGGGAGCTGTTTTTT.

This rearrangement joins TRBV19 to TRBJ2-1, with D perhaps matching TRBD2 (5 bases). The V and J ends lost 3 bases and 6 bases respectively, with 15 bases between them. The CDR3 has 15 amino acids. CDR1 and CDR2 from the germline V gene are LNHDA and SQIVND (reference sequence). Written as DNA, the CDR3 is TGTGCCAGTAGTATTTGGCTAGCCGGCATCAATGAGCAGTTCTTC. As protein: CASSIWLAGINEQFF.

This clone has only a few counts. J is TRBJ1-6 and V is TRBV30; tentatively, D is TRBD1 (5 bases). Germline CDR1 and CDR2: GTSNPN and SVGIG (reference sequence). The CDR3 loop spans 16 amino acids. The V and J ends lost 2 bases and 9 bases respectively, with 20 bases between them. The CDR3, as DNA: TGTGCCTGGAGTCTGGGGATTTGGGGCTTGATTTCACCCCTCCACTTT. This encodes CAWSLGIWGLISPLHF.

This clone was picked up one time. The CDR3 region is CASSYSLSGGAGTGELFF. The DNA of the CDR3 is TGTGCCAGCAGTTACTCTCTTAGCGGGGGGGCCGGAACCGGGGAGCTGTTTTTT. The genes are TRBV6-2 or TRBV6-3 and TRBJ2-2, with 11 bases aligning to TRBD2. The junction had 8 bases not matched to a gene; V was cut back by 0 bases and J by 5 bases. This CDR3 comprises 18 residues. Germline V gene lookup returns CDR1 MNHEY and CDR2 SVGEGT.

This clone was counted between two and nine times. The chain couples TRBV18 to TRBJ2-7; possibly TRBD2 for D (6 bases). V lost 3 bases and J lost 3, with 12 bases in between. Per germline, CDR1 KGHSH and CDR2 LQKENI. The CDR3 has 14 amino acids. This CDR3 reads CASSPRRTIYEQYF. CDR3 DNA sequence: TGTGCCAGCTCACCGCGGCGGACTATCTACGAGCAGTACTTC.

The J gene is TRBJ1-2, the V gene TRBV27, with 7 bases fitting TRBD1. CDR1 and CDR2 (germline): MNHEY, SMNVEV (reference sequence). This CDR3 is 13 amino acids long. V was pared by 5 bases and J by 11 bases, with 11 bases of the junction left unmatched. The CDR3 here is CASSGSGQPKYTF. CDR3 in DNA: TGTGCCAGCAGTGGATCGGGACAGCCTAAATACACCTTC.

The CDR3, as DNA: TGTGCCAGCAGTTTTCTAGCGGGGGGGTCCAATGAGCAGTTCTTC. It encodes CASSFLAGGSNEQFF. The chain employs TRBV28 and TRBJ2-1; TRBD2 matches 12 bases. The CDR3 is 15 amino acids. Germline assignment: CDR1 MDHEN and CDR2 SYDVKM. The J segment lost 6 bases and the V segment lost 3 bases, leaving 3 bases of the junction unmatched.

The CDR3, as DNA: TGCGCCAGCAGCCGGGGGGGCGACCCGCATTCACCCCTCCACTTT. The encoded protein is CASSRGGDPHSPLHF. V gene TRBV4-1 combines with J gene TRBJ1-6; possibly TRBD1 for D (6 bases). V was pared by 4 bases and J by 8 bases, with 15 bases between. The CDR3 runs to 15 residues. From germline, CDR1 is MGHRA and CDR2 YSYEKL.

This chain uses TRBV15 with TRBJ1-2, with a tentative D call TRBD1 (5 bases). V was cut by 2 bases and J by 4 bases, with 14 bases left in between. The CDR3 extends over 15 amino acids. Germline assignment: CDR1 LNHNV and CDR2 YYDKDF (reference sequence). The CDR3 sequence is CATSRRSGKSYGYTF. The CDR3 DNA follows: TGTGCCACCAGCAGACGGTCAGGGAAGAGCTATGGCTACACCTTC.

The chain recombines TRBV11-1 with TRBJ2-1; 8 bases agree with TRBD2. CDR1 SGHAT and CDR2 FQDESV come from the germline V gene (reference sequence). The CDR3 extends over 15 amino acids. Trimming removed 3 bases from V and 4 bases from J; junction bases left unmatched: 5. CDR3 in amino acids: CASSFGRGDYNEQFF. The CDR3 nucleotides are TGTGCCAGCAGCTTCGGGAGGGGGGATTACAATGAGCAGTTCTTC.

V is TRBV9 and J is TRBJ1-2; no definite D call. Germline V gives CDR1 SGDLS, CDR2 YYNGEE. The ends were cut back, 3 bases at V and 9 bases at J, with 9 bases in the middle. The CDR3 is 11 residues long. The CDR3 DNA reads TGTGCCAGCAGCGGCAGCGGTCGCTACACCTTC. Protein: CASSGSGRYTF.

The V call is TRBV7-3, the J call TRBJ2-2; TRBD1 is a possible D gene (6 bases). Germline V lookup: CDR1 SGHTA, CDR2 FQGTGA. The CDR3 runs to 16 residues. The germline V and J ends were trimmed by 3 bases and 2 bases, with 13 bases remaining between them. The CDR3 is CASSFQPQGNTGELFF. CDR3 nucleotide sequence: TGTGCCAGCAGCTTCCAACCACAGGGAAACACCGGGGAGCTGTTTTTT.

This clone was observed once. The gene calls are TRBV19 and TRBJ1-1, with 9 nucleotides matching TRBD1. With 6 bases clipped from V and 6 bases from J, the junction kept 14 bases outside the gene matches. CDR1 LNHDA and CDR2 SQIVND come from the germline V gene (reference sequence). The CDR3 sequence is 16 residues long. DNA of the CDR3: TGTGCCAGTAGCCTCGGACAGGGGAGGATTAGTGCTGAAGCTTTCTTT. Its translation is CASSLGQGRISAEAFF.

This chain connects TRBV5-1 to TRBJ1-6; D unresolved. Trimming took off 5 bases at V and 3 bases at J, with 9 bases between the two ends. Germline V gene lookup returns CDR1 SGHRS and CDR2 YFSETQ. The CDR3 is 14 residues long. The CDR3 bases are TGCGCCAGCAGAGAGGAGTTCTATAATTCACCCCTCCACTTT. Protein product: CASREEFYNSPLHF.

A few counts support this clone. CDR3 sequence: CASRYGQGGNYGYTF. For the CDR3, the DNA is TGTGCCAGCAGATACGGACAGGGGGGGAACTATGGCTACACCTTC. The gene calls are TRBV7-2 and TRBJ1-2; 10 bases agree with TRBD1. Germline trimming cut 6 bases from V and 2 bases from J; bases unmatched to any gene: 6. Germline-derived CDR1 and CDR2 are SGHTA and FQGNSA. This CDR3 is 15 amino acids long.

This chain connects TRBV4-2 to TRBJ1-5, with 7 bases identical to TRBD1. V was clipped by 1 base and J by 6 bases; unmatched bases: 12. Germline loops: CDR1 LGHNA, CDR2 YNFKEQ. The CDR3 length is 17 residues. Here the CDR3 reads CASSQVSGGILGQPQHF. The CDR3 DNA sequence: TGTGCCAGCAGCCAAGTCTCAGGGGGTATATTGGGTCAGCCCCAGCATTTT.

Written as DNA, the CDR3 is TGTGCCAGCAGCGTCCGAGGGTCCCTGGGAAACACCATATATTTT. Residues: CASSVRGSLGNTIYF. The chain combines TRBV9 with TRBJ1-3; D is ambiguous. In germline, CDR1 is SGDLS, CDR2 YYNGEE. The CDR3 is 15 residues long. The ends were cut back, 2 bases at V and 4 bases at J, with 13 bases in the middle.

This chain links TRBV19 with TRBJ2-2; D remains unclear. Germline V gene sequence: CDR1 LNHDA, CDR2 SQIVND (reference sequence). Trimming removed 4 bases from V and 3 bases from J, with 6 bases in between. The CDR3 consists of 13 residues. As DNA, the CDR3 is TGTGCCAGTAGTAGGGCCGACACCGGGGAGCTGTTTTTT. Its translation: CASSRADTGELFF.

This chain links TRBV7-9 with TRBJ2-3; 8 bases are a match to TRBD1. With 3 bases clipped from V and 4 bases from J, the junction kept 3 bases outside the gene matches. CDR3 length: 14 amino acids. CDR1 and CDR2 from the germline V gene are SEHNR and FQNEAQ (reference sequence). The CDR3 reads CASSFPGGADTQYF. CDR3 sequence (DNA): TGTGCCAGCAGCTTCCCAGGGGGCGCAGATACGCAGTATTTT.

As regards this clone: At one boundary the junction diverges from the germline segment, which might be a read error. The CDR3 coding sequence is TGTGCTAGCAGCTTAAGACCGGACACCCAAGAGACCCAGTACTTC. It yields the protein CASSLRPDTQETQYF. The V call is TRBV7-7, the J call TRBJ2-5; tentatively, D is TRBD1 (5 bases). The V gene's germline CDR1 is SSHAT and CDR2 FNYEAQ (reference sequence). This CDR3 comprises 15 residues.